Shown below are 5 T cell receptor beta chains from a single sample sequenced in a study of early T cells in non-severe SARS-CoV-2 infection. From the 5' RACE reads, TCRdb called clonotypes with MiXCR, one entry per CDR3 protein. The table lists 81,000 or so distinct CDR3 sequences, approximately 12% of them singletons. Sequenced input: whole blood. These receptors originate from an adult who was a healthcare worker with PCR-confirmed SARS-CoV-2 infection or an uninfected control (not recorded which).

A few counts support this clonotype. CDR3 residues: CASGSGAYGELFF. The CDR3 DNA reads TGTGCCAGCGGGTCAGGGGCCTACGGGGAGCTGTTTTTT. The chain has TRBV12-3 or TRBV12-4 and TRBJ2-2, with a tentative D call TRBD1 (6 bases). With 8 bases removed from V and 7 bases from J, the gap between germline ends came to 14 bases. This CDR3 comprises 13 residues.

This clonotype occurred a few times. The V call is TRBV29-1, the J call TRBJ2-2; a possible D gene is TRBD2 (5 bases). V dropped 7 bases and J dropped 0 bases, with 15 bases sitting between them. Germline values: CDR1 SQVTM, CDR2 ANQGSEA. The CDR3 has 15 residues. Here the CDR3 DNA reads TGCAGCGCTAGCTATCGGAGTCCGAACACCGGGGAGCTGTTTTTT. As protein: CSASYRSPNTGELFF.

This clonotype came up a few times. The chain has TRBV24-1 and TRBJ2-7, with D possibly being TRBD1 (5 bases). The V end lost 3 bases, the J end lost 7 bases, and 15 bases lay between the germline ends. The CDR3 totals 14 residues. Germline values: CDR1 KGHDR, CDR2 SFDVKD. CDR3 region: CATSDTPGSTEQYF. CDR3 coding DNA: TGTGCCACCAGTGATACCCCAGGGTCCACGGAGCAGTACTTC.

J is TRBJ2-7 and V is TRBV27; D unresolved. The CDR3 is 16 residues long. Germline assignment: CDR1 MNHEY and CDR2 SMNVEV (reference sequence). The ends were cut back, 3 bases at V and 3 bases at J, with 18 bases in the middle. The CDR3 DNA is TGTGCCAGCAGTTTCTCCACTCAAAATAGCCTCTACGAGCAGTACTTC. Residues: CASSFSTQNSLYEQYF.

The chain combines TRBV5-1 with TRBJ2-2; D is perhaps TRBD1 (6 bases). V lost 4 bases and J 6 bases, leaving 10 bases between the germline ends. The CDR3 covers 13 residues. Germline values: CDR1 SGHRS, CDR2 YFSETQ. In DNA, the CDR3 is TGCGCCAGCAGCCCGCGACAGGCCGGGGAGCTGTTTTTT. This encodes CASSPRQAGELFF.